This record looks at one T cell receptor beta chain sequence and its context. The data derive from a study of blood T cell repertoires in COVID-19. Study-wide background: Whether acute or convalescent, the COVID-19 samples came from the United States, Italy and Spain.

The table came from immunoSEQ multiplex PCR; TCRdb's copy has only in-frame clones and leaves some out. The repertoire holds about 150,000 clones, with over 60% as singletons. The CDR3 consists of 14 residues. Germline loops: CDR1 KGHSH, CDR2 LQKENI. V was shortened by 6 bases and J by 5 bases, with 17 bases between the two germline ends. V gene TRBV18 combines with J gene TRBJ2-7; no reliable D call. The receptor comes from a man of 80 years or more with acute or convalescent COVID-19. Sequenced: peripheral blood. The CDR3 loop reads CASSQTSPTDEQYF. CDR3 bases: TGTGCCAGCTCTCAGACATCTCCAACCGACGAGCAGTACTTC. The variable domain in full, completed from reference TRBV18 and TRBJ2-7, reads NAGVMQNPRHLVRRRGQEARLRCSPMKGHSHVYWYRQLPEEGLKFMVYLQKENIIDESGMPKERFSAEFPKEGPSILRIQQVVRGDSAAYFCASSQTSPTDEQYFGPGTRLTVT.